This T cell receptor beta chain comes out of a study of cytomegalovirus exposure and HLA in healthy donors (dated by TCRdb to about 2017). In terms of the full investigation: An earlier analysis of several hundred of the donors reported roughly 300 Gb of sequence data and some 110 million unique TCR beta sequences obtained from roughly 180 million T cells. Roughly 310 gigabases of sequencing data and tens of millions of unique TCR sequences were included in an early release covering several hundred HLA-typed donors. Among the approximately 430 genotyped donors, 81% belonged to the genetic ancestry cluster associated with self-reported Caucasian donors. The study aimed to test whether cataloging public T cell receptors could reveal signatures of past pathogen exposure. The T cell repertoires of several hundred subjects were profiled by immunosequencing and related to cytomegalovirus serostatus. In addition to the first cohort of approximately 650 subjects, a separate validation cohort of 100 to 150 different subjects was used. To predict cytomegalovirus infection status, the study combined high-throughput TCR immunosequencing, statistical association of individual TCRs with disease status, and machine learning. A later analysis re-analyzed previously published TCR beta repertoires from about 600 donors and added high-resolution HLA genotyping to study TCR occurrence patterns. In the later analysis, no new phenotypic data were used to find candidate immune exposures; instead, reliance was placed on TCR beta sequences and their occurrence across donors. To decide whether each TCR beta V gene segment behaved as functional or pseudogenic, an earlier analysis of nearly 600 of the donors relied on high-throughput TCR beta sequencing. Donor age, sex, ethnicity and CMV serostatus were compiled alongside the repertoire data. Genome-wide SNP genotypes for about 65% of the roughly 670 donors were used in a later genetic analysis, which treated that subset as a discovery cohort. All discovery cohort repertoires had been generated using a single sequencing platform. Both class I and class II loci were covered by HLA typing, at four-digit resolution. The number of typed donors differed by locus: roughly 629-640 for A, B, C, DRB1 and DQB1; 522 for DQA1; roughly 600 for DPA1; and some 430 for DPB1. Because of strong linkage in the cohort, four to six DR-DQ haplotypes were treated as single units for association and clustering. Among 398 genotyped donors of the cohort, an average of about 240,000 unique TCR beta nucleotide sequences were sequenced per donor, roughly 20% of them non-productive.

The study at large found these results: Because the 87-base-pair reads could not distinguish some IMGT-functional V segments, including TRBV6-2 and TRBV6-3, those segments were excluded. Correlated functional status among segregating V segments might reflect linkage disequilibrium, but an unknown experimental factor could not be ruled out. CMV serostatus was the only immune exposure information available for the cohort. Assigning TCR associations to individual alleles was difficult when HLA alleles, especially DR and DQ, strongly co-occurred. In a later genetic analysis, fewer N-insertions in productive TCRs were reported among donors in an Asian-associated ancestry cluster than the approximately 710-donor mean. In a later analysis, most CMV-associated TCR beta chains were found to appear HLA-restricted, with HLA associations seemingly driven largely by CMV exposure. This cohort had only TCR beta chains sequenced, and the lack of alpha or paired-chain data limited which features could be detected. The classifier was reported to diagnose cytomegalovirus status with high specificity and sensitivity in both the original cohort and the validation cohort. Compared with equally common non-associated chains, HLA-associated TCR beta chains in a later analysis were more clonally expanded and had lower generation probabilities. In the study, around 150 TCR beta chains were listed as associated with cytomegalovirus. An earlier analysis of several hundred of the donors showed that most TCR beta V segments appeared in productive rearrangements either about 87% or about 30% of the time, which broadly matched IMGT annotations. According to a later analysis, TCR association rates differed among HLA loci, with DRB1 alleles showing the most associated TCRs and HLA-C alleles showing the fewest. The earlier analysis of 587 of the donors excluded approximately 17 rarely observed V segments, including chromosome 9 orphons, because counts were too low. In a later analysis, several top co-occurrence clusters were reported to appear linked to parvovirus B19, influenza, CMV and Epstein-Barr virus. A few of the identified cytomegalovirus-associated TCR beta chains were confirmed in vitro to be specific for cytomegalovirus antigens. A later genetic analysis associated a missense DCLRE1C variant with V-gene and J-gene trimming of TCR beta chains, and an independent cohort replicated the association. A cluster of highly shared sequence variants was judged likely to represent a technical artifact of the sequencing pipeline. Most TCR sequences were observed very rarely across donors, whereas some public TCRs were present in many individuals. The presence/absence analyses assumed that sequencing depth was roughly uniform across donors, and that assumption may not be true. Because HLA typing was unavailable for some donors at each locus, only the typed subset was used in association tests. According to the authors, the approach could potentially be generalized to other disease states and immunological phenotypes. At a false discovery rate of 0.05, a later analysis linked about 16,000 TCR beta sequences to specific HLA alleles. A further reported finding was that TCR beta sequences accurately predicted the HLA-A and HLA-B alleles for most subjects in the first cohort.

The CDR3 spans 13 residues, from the cysteine through the phenylalanine. Of all the DNA, just the CDR3 is kept, 39 bases in frame from base 1. V is reduced by 4 bases and J by 2 bases, leaving a spacing of 8 bases between them. Per the germline V gene (reference sequence), SGHNT is the CDR1 and YYREEE is the CDR2. Receptor amplification or capture employed the immunoSEQ multiplex PCR assay. For the multiplex PCR, a mixture combining 60 forward primers for TCR Vbeta segments and 13 reverse primers for TCR Jbeta segments was used. Amplification of the CDR3 region of rearranged TCR beta genes was performed with a multiplex PCR assay on genomic DNA. The Illumina HiSeq System was used to sequence the amplified TCR beta libraries as 87-base-pair reads. Regarding the original processing steps: Across the 500 to 850 repertoires, a later analysis counted 60 million to 90 million unique TCR beta chains, some 11 million of which were shared by at least two donors. A nearest-neighbor algorithm error-corrected the raw reads and collapsed the reads into unique sequences, merging closely related sequences to remove PCR and sequencing errors. CDR3 sequences were aligned to IMGT reference sequences to assign V, D and J gene segments. For a sequence to be retained, a match of at least six nucleotides was required to both a V gene segment and a J gene segment. A rearrangement counted as productive if the CDR3 had no stop codons and remained in frame with V and J, and every other rearrangement counted as non-productive. CDR3 was defined according to IMGT convention as the region running from the second conserved V-encoded cysteine to the conserved J-encoded phenylalanine. Sequences without an unambiguous match to a single V gene segment were excluded from the earlier analysis of approximately 560 of the donors. An earlier analysis of 550 to 650 of the donors classified V segments as functional when productive rearrangements were above 56.7% and as segregating when the standard deviation between donors was above 5%. A statistical classification framework was built for diagnosing cytomegalovirus status from the catalog of TCR beta chain sequences. V and J gene assignment, in a later analysis, came from comparing TCR nucleotide sequences with IMGT/GENE-DB human TR gene sequences. A later analysis assigned CDR3 sequences and most-parsimonious VDJ recombination scenarios with the TCRdist pipeline. A later analysis defined each TCR beta chain by its CDR3 amino acid sequence plus V-gene family, and excluded reads lacking a unique V-gene family. In a later analysis, around 600 highly shared, low-generation-probability nucleotide sequences were removed to address suspected cross-contamination and a sequencing artifact. For each public chain, a later analysis derived a clonal expansion index from normalized ranks of inferred template counts within each repertoire. In a later analysis, generation probabilities were computed using a VDJ recombination model fitted to out-of-frame rearrangements, and the results were checked against IGoR. In a later analysis, TCR-TCR, TCR-HLA and TCR-CMV co-occurrence was scored with hypergeometric tests, and a repertoire-size bias correction was applied to TCR pairs. In a later analysis, false discovery rates were estimated by permuting HLA or CMV assignments 20 times. In a later analysis, co-occurring TCRs were grouped with DBSCAN, and TCRdist sequence similarity was added when clustering was performed within HLA-allele-positive subsets. Repertoires with fewer than 30,000 or more than 120,000 public chains, plus five repertoires with anomalous nucleotide sharing, were excluded from co-occurrence clustering. This immuneACCESS table, as held by TCRdb, lists in-frame sequences with V and J called but not all clones. Of the missing ones, under half trace to an unresolved V gene in checked studies; the others have no known cause. V and J calls and clone size are given by that table; D and trimming were obtained from the DNA. The sample table records 130,000 or so clones; over 75% of these occur just once. The ten biggest clones cover about 1.8% of the sample.

As to this clone: The clone's antigen remains unknown. No clone much larger than this one lies a single base away; base qualities are absent.

The cohort consisted of fewer than 700 healthy bone marrow donors. Cohort members were all nominally healthy when sampled, although unrecorded immune exposures were likely present. The donor tested CMV seronegative and was one of the 352 seronegative cohort members. A peripheral blood sample was collected from each donor, and TCR beta sequencing was performed on peripheral blood mononuclear cells. The Qiagen DNeasy Blood Extraction Kit was used to extract genomic DNA from the blood cell samples. The chain is encoded by TRBV5-4 joined to TRBJ2-3; 6 matching bases give a weak D call of TRBD2. Material: PBMCs. The receptor's source is a man in his forties in good health and CMV-seronegative. The nucleotides are TGTGCCAGCAGCGGAGGGATCACAGATACGCAGTATTTT. Translated, it gives CASSGGITDTQYF.